A selection of T cell receptor beta chains follows, all from one sample in a study of CD8 T cells in ankylosing spondylitis. Each CDR3 protein is one row after TCRdb ran MiXCR on the 5' RACE reads. The table has about 250,000 distinct CDR3 sequences, over 30% seen once. The sequenced sample was blood, either unsorted or a sorted T cell fraction (not recorded which). The receptors shown here come from a male donor with ankylosing spondylitis or in good health (not recorded which). Each CDR3 is given without its conserved first and last residue. Clone size is stated in some rows and not others, as once, few, many or a class when expanded.

clone_size	v_call	j_call	cdr3_aa
many	TRBV6-1	TRBJ2-1	ASSRGGPYNEQF
-	TRBV9	TRBJ2-7	ASSVGDRGSYEQY
few	TRBV6-1	TRBJ1-6	ASSTNTGGNGDSPLH
many	TRBV20-1	TRBJ2-3	SARGSGGADTQY
-	TRBV6-5	TRBJ2-2	ASSYRGLRSGTTGELF
few	TRBV15	TRBJ1-6	ATSTTLRGDSPLH
-	TRBV20-1	TRBJ2-5	SAPGPRQGLETQY
-	TRBV20-1	TRBJ2-7	SAGGEGLPTYEQY
-	TRBV27	TRBJ2-1	ASSSTPGQLYNEQF
few	TRBV10-2	TRBJ2-7	ASSDRDRASYEQY
-	TRBV29-1	TRBJ2-3	SAGTSVGDTQY